Below are 10 T cell receptor beta chains sequenced from a single sample in a study of post-analysis software for immune sequencing data. General study points: Comparison of patients with controls showed about 5 TRBV segments more frequent in patients, TRBV5-6, TRBV5-1 and TRBV20-1 among them.

The antigens of these receptors remain unknown. Prepared libraries of TCR beta cDNA carried unique molecular identifiers. One entry per CDR3 protein results from TCRdb running MiXCR on the PCR reads. The data contain fewer than 550,000 distinct CDR3 sequences, 34% of them seen just once; the ten biggest clones take up 4.5% to 7.5%. The sequenced sample was blood. These receptors all come from a girl aged 2 to 17 with multiple sclerosis.

This rearrangement joins TRBV5-5 to TRBJ2-5, with 8 bases matching TRBD1. The J call may be wrong; the DNA end is better matched by TRBJ2-7. CDR1 SGHKS and CDR2 YYEKEE come from the germline V gene (reference sequence). This CDR3 spans 14 amino acids. The CDR3 nucleotides are TGTGCCAGCAGCCTTCAGGGGGCTGGCTACGAGCAGTACTTC. This sequence encodes CASSLQGAGYEQYF.

The chain combines TRBV4-1 with TRBJ1-1; TRBD1 agrees at 7 bases. The V and J ends lost 2 bases and 8 bases, in that order; junction bases with no gene match: 5. The CDR3 totals 13 residues. Germline CDR1 is MGHRA and CDR2 is YSYEKL. The CDR3 protein is CASSQPDRAEAFF. Here the CDR3 DNA reads TGCGCCAGCAGCCAACCCGACAGGGCCGAAGCTTTCTTT.

The chain joins TRBV6-4 to TRBJ2-3, with 9 bases lining up with TRBD2. The CDR3 has 13 residues. J gave up 5 bases and V 3 bases, and 0 bases lay outside the gene matches. Germline CDR1 MRHNA, CDR2 SNTAGT. This CDR3 reads CASSELAGDTQYF. DNA for the CDR3: TGTGCCAGCAGTGAACTAGCGGGAGATACGCAGTATTTT.

This clonotype has just a few counts. The chain joins TRBV6-5 to TRBJ1-5, with D perhaps TRBD1 (5 bases). The V gene's germline CDR1 is MNHEY and CDR2 SVGAGI. This CDR3 is 16 amino acids long. V was clipped by 4 bases and J by 2 bases, with 15 bases between them. The CDR3 sequence: CASSSQSGIGNQPQHF. The CDR3 coding sequence is TGTGCCAGCAGTTCCCAATCAGGGATTGGCAATCAGCCCCAGCATTTT.

This rearrangement joins TRBV4-2 to TRBJ2-5, with D unresolved. The CDR3 length is 15 residues. The germline gives CDR1 LGHNA, CDR2 YNFKEQ. Trimming removed 1 base from V and 2 bases from J, with 11 bases in between. CDR3 in DNA: TGTGCCAGCAGCCAAGGAGTGAACGAACAAGAGACCCAGTACTTC. Its translation is CASSQGVNEQETQYF.

The chain is built from TRBV3-1 and TRBJ2-3; D unclear. V was shortened by 2 bases and J by 5 bases, with 8 bases between the two germline ends. Germline CDR1 is LGHDT and CDR2 is YNNKEL (reference sequence). This CDR3 has 13 amino acids. In DNA form, the CDR3 reads TGTGCCAGCAGCCAAACGGCCGGAGATACGCAGTATTTT. It codes for CASSQTAGDTQYF.

The rearrangement links TRBV7-9 to TRBJ2-7; 8 bases match TRBD1. The CDR3 contains 16 residues. With 5 bases clipped from V and 0 bases from J, the junction kept 9 bases outside the gene matches. The V gene's germline CDR1 is SEHNR and CDR2 FQNEAQ (reference sequence). In nucleotides, the CDR3 is TGTGCCAGCAGCCCGAGGCCGGGACAGGCCTCCTACGAGCAGTACTTC. This gives the protein CASSPRPGQASYEQYF.

With regard to this clonotype: One end of the junction fails to match germline, which may point to a read error. The gene calls are TRBV3-1 and TRBJ2-4; D remains ambiguous. CDR3 length: 15 residues. Per the germline V gene, CDR1 is LGHDT and CDR2 is YNNKEL (reference sequence). The CDR3 nucleotides are TGCGCCAGCAGCCCTTCCACCCTAGCCAAAAACATTCAGTACTTC. Translating it yields CASSPSTLAKNIQYF.

In this sample, this clonotype turned up a few times. The V call is TRBV20-1, the J call TRBJ2-1, with 7 bases fitting TRBD2. V lost 3 bases and J lost 5; bases outside the gene matches: 4. Germline loops: CDR1 DFQATT, CDR2 SNEGSKA (reference sequence). The CDR3 spans 13 residues. This CDR3 is CSARPSGDNEQFF. The CDR3, as DNA: TGCAGTGCTAGGCCTAGCGGTGACAATGAGCAGTTCTTC.

V is TRBV5-1 and J is TRBJ2-5, with TRBD1 matching over 7 bases. CDR1 is SGHRS, CDR2 YFSETQ, per germline. J gave up 11 bases and V 1 base, and 17 bases lay outside the gene matches. The CDR3 is 16 amino acids. CDR3 residues: CASSLTVAGGRFEQYF. In DNA, the CDR3 is TGCGCCAGCAGCTTGACGGTGGCAGGGGGACGGTTTGAGCAGTACTTC.